The entry that follows covers one TCR beta chain sequence. This entry is derived from a study of cytomegalovirus exposure and HLA in healthy donors. The PCR had 60 Vbeta and 13 Jbeta primers. TCRdb keeps only in-frame clones here, not all; method: immunoSEQ multiplex PCR. Of roughly 150,000 clones detected, about 75% appear once; the ten largest clones hold roughly 0.7%. The TCR was taken from a male donor in good health and CMV-seronegative. The sample comprised PBMCs.

The CDR3 sequence is CAISGDRGGEQYF. In DNA, the CDR3 is TGTGCCATCAGTGGGGACAGGGGAGGCGAGCAGTACTTC. The rearrangement links TRBV10-3 to TRBJ2-7, with 10 bases fitting TRBD1. CDR3 length: 13 residues. The J segment lost 6 bases and the V segment lost 4 bases, leaving 3 bases of the junction unmatched. Germline CDR1 and CDR2: ENHRY and SYGVKD.